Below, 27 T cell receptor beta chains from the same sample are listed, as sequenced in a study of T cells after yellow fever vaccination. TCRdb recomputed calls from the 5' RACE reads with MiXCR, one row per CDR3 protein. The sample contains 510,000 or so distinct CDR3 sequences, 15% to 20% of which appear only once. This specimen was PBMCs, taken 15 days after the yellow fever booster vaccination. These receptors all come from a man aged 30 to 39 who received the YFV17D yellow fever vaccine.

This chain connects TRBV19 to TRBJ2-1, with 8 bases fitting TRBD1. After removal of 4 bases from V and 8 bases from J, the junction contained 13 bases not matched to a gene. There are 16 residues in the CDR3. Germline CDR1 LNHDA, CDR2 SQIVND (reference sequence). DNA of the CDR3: TGTGCCAGTAGTACAAGGGTGGACAGGGTTGGCGATGAGCAGTTCTTC. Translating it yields CASSTRVDRVGDEQFF.

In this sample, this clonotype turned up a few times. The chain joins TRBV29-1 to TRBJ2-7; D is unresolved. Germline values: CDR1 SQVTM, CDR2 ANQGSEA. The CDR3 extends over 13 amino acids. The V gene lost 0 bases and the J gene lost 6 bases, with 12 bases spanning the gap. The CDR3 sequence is CSVEDQAVSEQYF. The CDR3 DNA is TGCAGCGTTGAAGATCAGGCGGTAAGCGAGCAGTACTTC.

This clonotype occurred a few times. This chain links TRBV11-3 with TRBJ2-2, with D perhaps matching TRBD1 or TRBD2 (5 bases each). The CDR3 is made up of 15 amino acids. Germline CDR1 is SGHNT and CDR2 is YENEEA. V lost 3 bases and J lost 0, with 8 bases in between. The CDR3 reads CASSLGDANTGELFF. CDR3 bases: TGTGCCAGCAGCTTGGGGGACGCGAACACCGGGGAGCTGTTTTTT.

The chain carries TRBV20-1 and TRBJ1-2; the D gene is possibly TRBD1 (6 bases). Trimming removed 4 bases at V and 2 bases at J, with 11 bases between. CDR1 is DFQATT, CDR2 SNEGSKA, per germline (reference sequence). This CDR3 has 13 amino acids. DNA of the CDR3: TGCAGTGCTATCCGGGACACCAACTATGGCTACACCTTC. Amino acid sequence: CSAIRDTNYGYTF.

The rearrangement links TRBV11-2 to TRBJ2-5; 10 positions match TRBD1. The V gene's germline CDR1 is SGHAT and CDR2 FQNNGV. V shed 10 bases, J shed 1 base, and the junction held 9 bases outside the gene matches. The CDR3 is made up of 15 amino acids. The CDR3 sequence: CATSTGTGVQETQYF. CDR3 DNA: TGTGCCACTTCAACCGGGACAGGGGTCCAAGAGACCCAGTACTTC.

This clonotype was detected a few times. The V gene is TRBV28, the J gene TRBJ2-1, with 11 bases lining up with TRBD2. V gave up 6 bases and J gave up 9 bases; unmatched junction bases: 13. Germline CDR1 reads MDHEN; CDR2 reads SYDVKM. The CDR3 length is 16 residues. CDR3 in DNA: TGTGCCAGCAGCTTCCCACTAGCGGGAGTAAGTAGTGAGCAGTTCTTC. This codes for CASSFPLAGVSSEQFF.

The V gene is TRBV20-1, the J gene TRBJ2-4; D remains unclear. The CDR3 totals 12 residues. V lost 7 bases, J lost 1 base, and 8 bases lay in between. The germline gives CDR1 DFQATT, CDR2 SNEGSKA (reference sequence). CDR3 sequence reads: CSVTPAKNIQYF. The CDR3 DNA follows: TGCAGTGTGACGCCTGCCAAAAACATTCAGTACTTC.

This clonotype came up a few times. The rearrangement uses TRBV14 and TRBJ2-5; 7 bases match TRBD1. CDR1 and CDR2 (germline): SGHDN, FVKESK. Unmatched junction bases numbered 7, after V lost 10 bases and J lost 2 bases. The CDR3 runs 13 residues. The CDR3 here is CATNRGLQETQYF. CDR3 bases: TGTGCCACCAACAGGGGTCTACAAGAGACCCAGTACTTC.

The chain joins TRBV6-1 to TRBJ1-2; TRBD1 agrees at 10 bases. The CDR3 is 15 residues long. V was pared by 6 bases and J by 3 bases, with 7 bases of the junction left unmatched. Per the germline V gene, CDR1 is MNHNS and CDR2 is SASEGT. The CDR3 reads CASSHSTGGHYGYTF. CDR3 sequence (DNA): TGTGCCAGCAGCCATTCGACAGGGGGCCACTATGGCTACACCTTC.

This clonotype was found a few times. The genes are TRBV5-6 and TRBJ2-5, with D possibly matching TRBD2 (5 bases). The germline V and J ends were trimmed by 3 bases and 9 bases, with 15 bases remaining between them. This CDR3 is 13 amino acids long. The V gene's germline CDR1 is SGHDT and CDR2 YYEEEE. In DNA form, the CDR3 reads TGTGCCAGCAGCTGGATGTTCGGGGAAGCCCAGTACTTC. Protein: CASSWMFGEAQYF.

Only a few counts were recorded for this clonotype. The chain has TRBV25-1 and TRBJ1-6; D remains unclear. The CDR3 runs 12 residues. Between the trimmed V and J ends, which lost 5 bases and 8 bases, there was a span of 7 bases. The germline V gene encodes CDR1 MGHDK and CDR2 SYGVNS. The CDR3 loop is CASSRRDSPLHF. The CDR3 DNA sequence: TGTGCCAGCAGTCGCCGTGATTCACCCCTCCACTTT.

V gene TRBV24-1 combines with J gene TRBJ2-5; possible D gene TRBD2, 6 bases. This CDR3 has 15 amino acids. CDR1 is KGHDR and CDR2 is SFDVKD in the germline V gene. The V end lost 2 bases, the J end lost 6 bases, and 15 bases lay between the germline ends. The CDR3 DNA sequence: TGTGCCACCAGTGATTCCCGAGGAGGGTTGAAGACCCAGTACTTC. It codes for CATSDSRGGLKTQYF.

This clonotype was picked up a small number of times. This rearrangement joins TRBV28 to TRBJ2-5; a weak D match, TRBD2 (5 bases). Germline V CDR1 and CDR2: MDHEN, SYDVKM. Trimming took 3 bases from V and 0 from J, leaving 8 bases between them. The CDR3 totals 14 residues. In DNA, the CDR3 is TGTGCCAGCAGTTTCCGGGGATACCAAGAGACCCAGTACTTC. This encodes CASSFRGYQETQYF.

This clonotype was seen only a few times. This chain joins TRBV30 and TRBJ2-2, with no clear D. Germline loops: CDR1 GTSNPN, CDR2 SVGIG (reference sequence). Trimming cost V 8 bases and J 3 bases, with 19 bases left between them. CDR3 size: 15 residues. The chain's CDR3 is CALLTPTSYTGELFF. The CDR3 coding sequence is TGTGCCCTGCTGACCCCCACTTCCTACACCGGGGAGCTGTTTTTT.

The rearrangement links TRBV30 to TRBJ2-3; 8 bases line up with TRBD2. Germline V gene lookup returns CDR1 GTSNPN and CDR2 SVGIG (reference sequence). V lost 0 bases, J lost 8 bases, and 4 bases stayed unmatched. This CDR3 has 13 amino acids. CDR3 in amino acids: CAWSVAGEGTQYF. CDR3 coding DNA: TGTGCCTGGAGTGTAGCGGGAGAGGGTACGCAGTATTTT. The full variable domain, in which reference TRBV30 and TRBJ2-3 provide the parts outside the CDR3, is SQTIHQWPATLVQPVGSPLSLECTVEGTSNPNLYWYRQAAGRGLQLLFYSVGIGQISSEVPQNLSASRPQDRQFILSSKKLLLSDSGFYLCAWSVAGEGTQYFGPGTRLTVL.

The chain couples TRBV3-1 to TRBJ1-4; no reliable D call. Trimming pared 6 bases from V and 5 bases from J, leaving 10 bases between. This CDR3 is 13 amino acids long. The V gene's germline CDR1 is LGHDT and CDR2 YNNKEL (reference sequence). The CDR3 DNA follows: TGTGCCAGCAGACTTAGCCGGAATGAAAAACTGTTTTTT. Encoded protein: CASRLSRNEKLFF.

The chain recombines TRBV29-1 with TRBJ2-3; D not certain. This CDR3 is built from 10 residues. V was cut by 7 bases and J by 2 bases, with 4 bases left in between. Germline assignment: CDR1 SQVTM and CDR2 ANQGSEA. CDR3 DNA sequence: TGCAGCGGTAACACAGATACGCAGTATTTT. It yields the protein CSGNTDTQYF.

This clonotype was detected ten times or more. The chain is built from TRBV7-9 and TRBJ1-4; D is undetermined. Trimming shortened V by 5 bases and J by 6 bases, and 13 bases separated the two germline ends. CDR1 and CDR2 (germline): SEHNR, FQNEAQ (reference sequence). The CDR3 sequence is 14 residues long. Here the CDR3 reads CASSGLGSHEKLFF. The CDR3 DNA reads TGTGCCAGCAGCGGGTTGGGCAGTCATGAAAAACTGTTTTTT.

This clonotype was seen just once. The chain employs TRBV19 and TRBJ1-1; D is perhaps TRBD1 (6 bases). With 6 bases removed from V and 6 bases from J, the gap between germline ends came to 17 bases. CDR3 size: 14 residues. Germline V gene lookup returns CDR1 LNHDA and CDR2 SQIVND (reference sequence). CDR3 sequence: CASRRGTGTSEAFF. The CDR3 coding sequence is TGTGCCAGTAGAAGGGGGACGGGGACGTCTGAAGCTTTCTTT.

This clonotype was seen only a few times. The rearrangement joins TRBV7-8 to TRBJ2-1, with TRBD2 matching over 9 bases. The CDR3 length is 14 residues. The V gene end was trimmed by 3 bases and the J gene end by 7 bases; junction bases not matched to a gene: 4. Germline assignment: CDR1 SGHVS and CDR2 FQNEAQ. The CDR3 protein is CASSFAGGTNEQFF. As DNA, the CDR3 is TGTGCCAGCAGCTTTGCGGGAGGGACAAATGAGCAGTTCTTC.

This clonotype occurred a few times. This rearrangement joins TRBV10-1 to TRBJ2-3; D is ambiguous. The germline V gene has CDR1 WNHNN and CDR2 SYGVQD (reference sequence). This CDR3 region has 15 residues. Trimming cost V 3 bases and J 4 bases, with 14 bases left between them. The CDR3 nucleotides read TGCGCCAGCAGTGAAGGCTTAATTGGGTCAGATACGCAGTATTTT. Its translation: CASSEGLIGSDTQYF.

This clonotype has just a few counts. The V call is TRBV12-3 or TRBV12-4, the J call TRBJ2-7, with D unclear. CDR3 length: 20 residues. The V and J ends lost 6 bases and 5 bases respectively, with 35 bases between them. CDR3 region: CASSRSFNPPRTGGVNEQYF. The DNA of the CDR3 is TGTGCCAGCAGCCGGAGTTTCAACCCCCCGAGAACTGGTGGGGTGAACGAGCAGTACTTC.

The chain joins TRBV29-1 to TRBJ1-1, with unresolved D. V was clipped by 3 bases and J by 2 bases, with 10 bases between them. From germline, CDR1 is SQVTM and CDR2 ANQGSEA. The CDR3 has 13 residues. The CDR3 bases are TGCAGCGTTGAGGTCGGCCTAAACACTGAAGCTTTCTTT. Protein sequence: CSVEVGLNTEAFF.

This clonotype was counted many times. The CDR3 loop reads CAWSAPGQGASYEQYF. DNA of the CDR3: TGTGCCTGGAGTGCCCCGGGACAGGGGGCCTCTTACGAGCAGTACTTC. The chain joins TRBV30 to TRBJ2-7; 12 bases are shared with TRBD1. With V trimmed by 1 base and J by 4 bases, 8 bases remained unmatched. Germline V gives CDR1 GTSNPN, CDR2 SVGIG (reference sequence). This CDR3 is 16 amino acids long.

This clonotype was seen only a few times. CDR3 in amino acids: CASSPGQGVYGYTF. The DNA for the CDR3 is TGCGCCAGCAGCCCCGGACAGGGGGTCTATGGCTACACCTTC. The chain carries TRBV5-1 and TRBJ1-2, with 10 nucleotides matching TRBD1. V lost 4 bases and J lost 4; bases outside the gene matches: 4. The CDR3 runs 14 residues. Looked up from germline, CDR1 is SGHRS and CDR2 is YFSETQ.

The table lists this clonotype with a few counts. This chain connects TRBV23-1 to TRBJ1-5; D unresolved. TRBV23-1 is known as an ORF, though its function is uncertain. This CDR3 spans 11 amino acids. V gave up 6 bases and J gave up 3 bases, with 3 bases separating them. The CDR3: CASSPNQPQHF. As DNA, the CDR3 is TGCGCCAGCAGCCCCAATCAGCCCCAGCATTTT.

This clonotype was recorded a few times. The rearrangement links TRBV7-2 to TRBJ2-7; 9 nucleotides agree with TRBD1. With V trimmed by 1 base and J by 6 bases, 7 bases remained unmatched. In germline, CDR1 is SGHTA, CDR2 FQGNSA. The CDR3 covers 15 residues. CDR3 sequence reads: CASSLVGTGRVEQYF. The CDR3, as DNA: TGTGCCAGCAGCTTAGTAGGGACAGGGAGGGTCGAGCAGTACTTC.